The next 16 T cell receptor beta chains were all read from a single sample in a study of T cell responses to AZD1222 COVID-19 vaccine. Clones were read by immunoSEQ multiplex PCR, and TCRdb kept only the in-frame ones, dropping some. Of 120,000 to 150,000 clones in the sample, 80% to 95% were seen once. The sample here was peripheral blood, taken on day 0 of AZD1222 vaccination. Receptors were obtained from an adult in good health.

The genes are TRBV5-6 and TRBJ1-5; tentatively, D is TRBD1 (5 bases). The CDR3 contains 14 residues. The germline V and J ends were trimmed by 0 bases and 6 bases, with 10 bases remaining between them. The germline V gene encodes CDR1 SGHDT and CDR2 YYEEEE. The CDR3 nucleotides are TGTGCCAGCAGCTTGGGACAGTACAGTCAGCCCCAGCATTTT. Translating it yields CASSLGQYSQPQHF.

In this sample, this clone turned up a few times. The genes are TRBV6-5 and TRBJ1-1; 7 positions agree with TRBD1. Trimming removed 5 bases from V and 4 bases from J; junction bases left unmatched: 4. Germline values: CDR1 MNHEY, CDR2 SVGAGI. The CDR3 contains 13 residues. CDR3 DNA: TGTGCCAGCAGTACAGGGGAGGCCACTGAAGCTTTCTTT. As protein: CASSTGEATEAFF.

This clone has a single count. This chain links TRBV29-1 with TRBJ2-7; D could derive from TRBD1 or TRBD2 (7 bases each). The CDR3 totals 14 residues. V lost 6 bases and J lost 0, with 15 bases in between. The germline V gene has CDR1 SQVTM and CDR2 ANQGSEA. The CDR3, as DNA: TGCAGCGTGGCGCCCAGGGGGGGCTCCTACGAGCAGTACTTC. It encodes CSVAPRGGSYEQYF.

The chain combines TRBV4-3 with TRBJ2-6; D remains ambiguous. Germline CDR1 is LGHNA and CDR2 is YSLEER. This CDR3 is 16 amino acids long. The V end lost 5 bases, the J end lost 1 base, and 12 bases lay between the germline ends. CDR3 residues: CASSNSIQSGANVLTF. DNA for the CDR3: TGCGCCAGCAGCAACTCAATCCAGTCTGGGGCCAACGTCCTGACTTTC.

The CDR3 is CASSGDGGGYNEQFF. The CDR3 nucleotides are TGTGCCAGCAGCGGGGACGGGGGAGGTTACAATGAGCAGTTCTTC. The rearrangement joins TRBV2 to TRBJ2-1; D perhaps matches TRBD2 (6 bases). This CDR3 contains 15 residues. Looked up from germline, CDR1 is SNHLY and CDR2 is FYNNEI. V dropped 6 bases and J dropped 4 bases, with 16 bases sitting between them. Full variable domain (missing parts from reference TRBV2 and TRBJ2-1): EPEVTQTPSHQVTQMGQEVILRCVPISNHLYFYWYRQILGQKVEFLVSFYNNEISEKSEIFDDQFSVERPDGSNFTLKIRSTKLEDSAMYFCASSGDGGGYNEQFFGPGTRLTVL.

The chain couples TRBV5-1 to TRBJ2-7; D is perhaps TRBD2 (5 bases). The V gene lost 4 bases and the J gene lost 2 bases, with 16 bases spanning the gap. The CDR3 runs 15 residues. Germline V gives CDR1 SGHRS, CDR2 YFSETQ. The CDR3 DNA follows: TGCGCCAGCAGCCGTCCCGGACTGGAAACCTACGAGCAGTACTTC. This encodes CASSRPGLETYEQYF.

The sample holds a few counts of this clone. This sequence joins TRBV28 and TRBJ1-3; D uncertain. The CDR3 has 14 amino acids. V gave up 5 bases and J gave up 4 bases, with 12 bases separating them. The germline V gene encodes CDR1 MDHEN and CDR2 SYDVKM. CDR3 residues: CASSTHHSGNTIYF. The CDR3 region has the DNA TGTGCCAGCAGTACTCACCACTCGGGAAACACCATATATTTT.

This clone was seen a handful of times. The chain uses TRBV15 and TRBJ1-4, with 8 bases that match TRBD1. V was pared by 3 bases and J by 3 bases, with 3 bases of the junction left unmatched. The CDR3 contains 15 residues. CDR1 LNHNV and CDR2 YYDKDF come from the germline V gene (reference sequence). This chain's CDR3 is CATSSHRGANEKLFF. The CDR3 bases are TGTGCCACCAGCAGCCACAGGGGGGCTAATGAAAAACTGTTTTTT.

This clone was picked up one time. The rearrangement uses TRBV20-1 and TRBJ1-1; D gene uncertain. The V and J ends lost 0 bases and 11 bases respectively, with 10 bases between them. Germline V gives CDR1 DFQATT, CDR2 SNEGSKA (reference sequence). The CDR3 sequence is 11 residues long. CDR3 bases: TGCAGTGCTAGAGATTTTGGAAGGGCTTTCTTT. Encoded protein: CSARDFGRAFF.

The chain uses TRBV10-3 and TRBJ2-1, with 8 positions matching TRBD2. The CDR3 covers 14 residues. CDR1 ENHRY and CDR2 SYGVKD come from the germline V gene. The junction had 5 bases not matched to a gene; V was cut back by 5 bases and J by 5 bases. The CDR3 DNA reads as TGTGCCATCAGTCAGCGGGAGCTAGACAATGAGCAGTTCTTC. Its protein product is CAISQRELDNEQFF.

The CDR3 DNA reads as TGTGCCAGCAGCTTACAGATTGCGGGACTAGCCAAATCCGGGGAGCTGTTTTTT. Translated, it gives CASSLQIAGLAKSGELFF. The V call is TRBV7-8, the J call TRBJ2-2, with TRBD2 matching over 9 bases. The CDR3 runs to 18 residues. V gave up 2 bases and J gave up 6 bases; unmatched junction bases: 13. Germline lookup yields CDR1 SGHVS and CDR2 FQNEAQ. Based on the CDR3 plus reference TRBV7-8 and TRBJ2-2, the full variable domain is GAGVSQSPRYKVAKRGQDVALRCDPISGHVSLFWYQQALGQGPEFLTYFQNEAQLDKSGLPSDRFFAERPEGSVSTLKIQRTQQEDSAVYLCASSLQIAGLAKSGELFFGEGSRLTVL.

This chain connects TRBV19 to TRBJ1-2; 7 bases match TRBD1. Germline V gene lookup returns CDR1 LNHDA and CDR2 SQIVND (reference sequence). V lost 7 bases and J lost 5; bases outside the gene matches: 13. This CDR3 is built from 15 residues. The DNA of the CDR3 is TGTGCCAGTACCCCCCATGACAGGGAAGGTTATGGCTACACCTTC. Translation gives CASTPHDREGYGYTF.

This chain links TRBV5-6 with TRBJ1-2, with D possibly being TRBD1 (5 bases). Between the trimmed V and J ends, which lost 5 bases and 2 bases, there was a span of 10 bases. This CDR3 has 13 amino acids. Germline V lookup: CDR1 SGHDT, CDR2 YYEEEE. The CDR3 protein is CASSTGLNYGYTF. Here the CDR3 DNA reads TGTGCCAGCAGTACAGGTTTGAACTATGGCTACACCTTC.

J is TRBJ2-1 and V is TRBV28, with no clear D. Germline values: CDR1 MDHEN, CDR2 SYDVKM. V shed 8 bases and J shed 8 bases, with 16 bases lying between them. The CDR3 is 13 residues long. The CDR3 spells CASGSRLDDEQFF. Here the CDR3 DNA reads TGTGCCAGCGGGTCCCGGTTAGACGATGAGCAGTTCTTC.

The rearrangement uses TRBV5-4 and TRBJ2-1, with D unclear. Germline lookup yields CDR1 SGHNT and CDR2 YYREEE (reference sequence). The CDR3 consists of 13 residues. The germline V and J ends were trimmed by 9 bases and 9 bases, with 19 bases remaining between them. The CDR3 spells CAISPPGWIEQFF. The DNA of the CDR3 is TGTGCCATCTCACCACCCGGTTGGATTGAGCAGTTCTTC.

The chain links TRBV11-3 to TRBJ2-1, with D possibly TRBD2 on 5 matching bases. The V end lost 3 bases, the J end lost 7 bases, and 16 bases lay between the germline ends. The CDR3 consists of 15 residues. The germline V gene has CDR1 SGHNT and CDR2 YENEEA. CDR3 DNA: TGTGCCAGCAGCTTCCGGCTAGCAGGTCGGAATGAGCAGTTCTTC. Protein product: CASSFRLAGRNEQFF. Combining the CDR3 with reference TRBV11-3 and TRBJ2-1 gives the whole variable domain EAGVVQSPRYKIIEKKQPVAFWCNPISGHNTLYWYLQNLGQGPELLIRYENEEAVDDSQLPKDRFSAERLKGVDSTLKIQPAELGDSAVYLCASSFRLAGRNEQFFGPGTRLTVL.